The rows below give T cell receptor beta chains drawn from one sample of a study of beta chain features in type 1 diabetes. TCRdb keeps only in-frame clones here, not all; method: immunoSEQ multiplex PCR. This table has over 600,000 clones, around an eighth appearing once. The source material was naive CD4+ T cells from blood. The receptors shown here come from a man aged 30-40 years with type 1 diabetes. The CDR3 runs from the conserved cysteine through the conserved F or W. The order of the fields is V gene, CDR3 protein.

>TRBV6-5
CASKEGRARGEQYF
>TRBV29-1
CSVEGQGAPGANVLTF
>TRBV27
CASSSPGAFHTEAFF
>TRBV5-1
CASSLRVRAAIETQYF
>TRBV5-7
CASSLYHSHSGNTIYF
>TRBV7-2
CASSGFSGGDTQYF
>TRBV7-2
CASSLDGTSGANVLTF
>TRBV29-1
CSVVPHPGFRSGEQYF
>TRBV27
CASSLMTGELFF
>TRBV5-4
CASSRDTDYGYTF
>TRBV7-3
CASSLMGTNNEQFF
>TRBV7-9
CASSSPRWTETGEVEKLFF
>TRBV7-9
CASSLGTGVDEQFF
>TRBV7-3
CASSLFGTGSPTQAFF
>TRBV5-6
CASSSYNTGGEQYF
>TRBV2
CASNLGQVRNQPQHF
>TRBV5-6
CASSLADLQGAHRGELFF
>TRBV29-1
CSVRDSMNTEAFF
>TRBV18
CASSLRRGSYNEQFF
>TRBV5-4
CASSIGLAGTETQYF
>TRBV15
CATSPGGGTDTQYF
>TRBV21-1
CASSKSSWTNEQFF
>TRBV7-3
CASSARGNVAYEQYF
>TRBV11-2
CASSSDMSGGGYTF
>TRBV4-3
CASSLSGQGTDTQYF
>TRBV10-3
CAISAGQGAHTGELFF
>TRBV5-6
CASSARDGVNSPLHF
>TRBV2
CASTRQEMSYGYTF
>TRBV19
CASSSLGQGDQPQHF
>TRBV10-3
CAISGGGETQYF
>TRBV6-5
CASSSTGNYGYTF
>TRBV11-2
CASSLVTSSYNEQFF
>TRBV5-4
CASSLSGDSYNEQFF
>TRBV29-1
CSVARHLQETQYF
>TRBV5-1
CASSFTGEDGYTF
>TRBV7-2
CASSLRSGSSYEQYF
>TRBV30
CAWSAGQALNEKLFF
>TRBV4-3
CASSQRGGVSSYEQYF
>TRBV28
CASNGEGTPGANVLTF
>TRBV6-4
CASSDSSRTGSDGYTF
>TRBV6-5
CASSPTGNYGYTF
>TRBV5-1
CASSWDTQRGDYGYTF
>TRBV28
CASLSLYTEAFF
>TRBV6-5
CASSYRRDKNIQYF
>TRBV6-1
CASSAGTSSYETQYF
>TRBV25-1
CASSELTGAYGYTF
>TRBV7-9
CASSLEVSGNTIYF
>TRBV5-1
CASSFSGPYGYTF
>TRBV6-5
CASSYSTATNYGYTF
>TRBV7-2
CADNRGRGNQPQHF
>TRBV27
CASDEEEWDEKLFF
>TRBV5-1
CASSLGTPGANVLTF
>TRBV19
CASSIEDRRNTIYF
>TRBV7-9
CASSFQGGDTEAFF
>TRBV7-3
CASSAHSGDDNSPLHF